Each of the 2 T cell receptor beta chains below was sequenced from the same sample in a study of T cell responses to AZD1222 COVID-19 vaccine. TCRdb's table, derived via immunoSEQ multiplex PCR, lists solely in-frame clones and lacks some. Altogether 90,000 to 120,000 clones are present, approximately 86% being singletons, with the ten largest covering 3.3%. Here the sequenced sample was peripheral blood, taken 28 days after the second dose of the MenACWY control vaccine. The receptors were gathered from an adult who received the MenACWY meningococcal vaccine as a control.

The CDR3 DNA follows: TGCGCCAGCAGCTTAGGCAACTCCTACAATGAGCAGTTCTTC. Protein sequence: CASSLGNSYNEQFF. The gene calls are TRBV5-1 and TRBJ2-1; D remains unclear. V lost 2 bases, J lost 0 bases, and 6 bases lay in between. There are 14 residues in the CDR3. Germline-derived CDR1 and CDR2 are SGHRS and YFSETQ.

V and J are TRBV6-2 or TRBV6-3 and TRBJ2-2; TRBD2 aligns across 16 bases. After removal of 5 bases from V and 6 bases from J, the junction contained 6 bases not matched to a gene. CDR1 and CDR2 from the germline V gene are MNHEY and SVGEGT. The CDR3 loop spans 17 amino acids. This chain's CDR3 is CASSNGTSGGAAGELFF. The CDR3 nucleotides read TGTGCCAGCAGTAACGGGACTAGCGGGGGGGCCGCCGGGGAGCTGTTTTTT.